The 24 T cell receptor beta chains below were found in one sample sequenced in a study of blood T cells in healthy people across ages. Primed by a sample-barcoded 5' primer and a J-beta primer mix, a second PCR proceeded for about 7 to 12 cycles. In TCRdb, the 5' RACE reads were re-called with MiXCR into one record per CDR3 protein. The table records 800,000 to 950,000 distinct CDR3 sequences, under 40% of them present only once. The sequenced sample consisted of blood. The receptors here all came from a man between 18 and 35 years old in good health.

The CDR3 loop reads CASSFPPGTANYGYTF. The CDR3 DNA reads as TGTGCCAGCAGTTTTCCCCCCGGGACAGCTAACTATGGCTACACCTTC. The chain employs TRBV28 and TRBJ1-2; 7 positions agree with TRBD1. The junction had 7 bases not matched to a gene; V was cut back by 3 bases and J by 0 bases. The germline CDR1 and CDR2 sequences are MDHEN and SYDVKM. This CDR3 is 16 amino acids long.

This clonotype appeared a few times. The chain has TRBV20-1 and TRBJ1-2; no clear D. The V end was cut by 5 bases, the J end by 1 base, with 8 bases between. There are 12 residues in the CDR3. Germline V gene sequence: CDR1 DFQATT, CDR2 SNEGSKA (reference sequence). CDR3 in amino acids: CSADYSNYGYTF. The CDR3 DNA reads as TGCAGTGCTGACTACAGTAACTATGGCTACACCTTC.

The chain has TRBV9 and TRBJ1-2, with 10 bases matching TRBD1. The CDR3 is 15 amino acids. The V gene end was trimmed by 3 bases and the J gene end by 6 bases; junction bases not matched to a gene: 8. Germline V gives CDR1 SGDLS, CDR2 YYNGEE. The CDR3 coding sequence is TGTGCCAGCAGCGCGCTCACCGGGACAGGGGATGGCTACACCTTC. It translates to CASSALTGTGDGYTF.

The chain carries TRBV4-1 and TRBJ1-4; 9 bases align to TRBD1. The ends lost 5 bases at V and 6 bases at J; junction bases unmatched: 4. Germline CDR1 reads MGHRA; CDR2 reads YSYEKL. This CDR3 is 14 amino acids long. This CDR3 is CASSDRQGDEKLFF. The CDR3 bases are TGCGCCAGCAGCGATCGACAGGGGGATGAAAAACTGTTTTTT.

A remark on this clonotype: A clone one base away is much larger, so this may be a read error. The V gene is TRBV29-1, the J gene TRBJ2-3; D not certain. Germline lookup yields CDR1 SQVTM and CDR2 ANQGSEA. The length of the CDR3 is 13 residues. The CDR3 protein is CSVEDLGSDTRYF. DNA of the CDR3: TGCAGCGTTGAAGATCTGGGGTCGGATACGCGGTATTTT.

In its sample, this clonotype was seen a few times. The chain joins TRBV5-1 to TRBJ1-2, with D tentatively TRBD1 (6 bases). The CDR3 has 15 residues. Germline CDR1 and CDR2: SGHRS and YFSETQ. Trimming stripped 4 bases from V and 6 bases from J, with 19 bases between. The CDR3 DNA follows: TGCGCCAGCAGCGCCACTCTCGACAGGACAAATGGCTACACCTTC. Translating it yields CASSATLDRTNGYTF. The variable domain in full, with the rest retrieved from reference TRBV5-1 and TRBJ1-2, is KAGVTQTPRYLIKTRGQQVTLSCSPISGHRSVSWYQQTPGQGLQFLFEYFSETQRNKGNFPGRFSGRQFSNSRSEMNVSTLELGDSALYLCASSATLDRTNGYTFGSGTRLTVV.

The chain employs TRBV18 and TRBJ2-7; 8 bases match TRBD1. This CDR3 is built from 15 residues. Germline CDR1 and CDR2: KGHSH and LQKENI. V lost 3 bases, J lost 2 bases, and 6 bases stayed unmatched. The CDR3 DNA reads TGTGCCAGCTCACCGGGGGGACAGGCGGCCTACGAGCAGTACTTC. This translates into CASSPGGQAAYEQYF.

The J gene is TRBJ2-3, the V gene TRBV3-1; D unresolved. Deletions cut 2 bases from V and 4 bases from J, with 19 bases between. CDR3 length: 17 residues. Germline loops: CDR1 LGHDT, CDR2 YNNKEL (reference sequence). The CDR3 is CASSQPLDGRAPDTQYF. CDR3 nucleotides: TGTGCCAGCAGCCAACCCCTCGATGGCAGAGCACCAGATACGCAGTATTTT.

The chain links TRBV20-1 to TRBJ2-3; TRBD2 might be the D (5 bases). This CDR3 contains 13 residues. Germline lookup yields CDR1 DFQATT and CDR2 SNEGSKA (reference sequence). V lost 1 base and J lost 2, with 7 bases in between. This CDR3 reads CSARALATDTQYF. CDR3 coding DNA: TGCAGTGCTAGAGCGCTAGCCACAGATACGCAGTATTTT.

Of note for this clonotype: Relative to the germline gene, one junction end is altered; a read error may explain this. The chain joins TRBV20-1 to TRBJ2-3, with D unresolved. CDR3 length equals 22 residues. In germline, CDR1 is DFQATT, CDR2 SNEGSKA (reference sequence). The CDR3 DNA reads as TGCAGTGTTAGAGATAACGCCATTCAGCCGGGCAGCCAAGATTTTATCCCAGATACGCAGTATTTT. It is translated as CSVRDNAIQPGSQDFIPDTQYF.

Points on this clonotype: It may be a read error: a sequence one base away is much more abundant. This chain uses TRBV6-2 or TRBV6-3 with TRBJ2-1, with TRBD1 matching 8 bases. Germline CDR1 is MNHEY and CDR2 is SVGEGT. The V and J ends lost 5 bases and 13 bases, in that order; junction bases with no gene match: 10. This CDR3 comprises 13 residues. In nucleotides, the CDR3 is TGTGCCAGCAGTGACAGGGGAGGAGGGACCCAGTTCTTC. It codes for CASSDRGGGTQFF.

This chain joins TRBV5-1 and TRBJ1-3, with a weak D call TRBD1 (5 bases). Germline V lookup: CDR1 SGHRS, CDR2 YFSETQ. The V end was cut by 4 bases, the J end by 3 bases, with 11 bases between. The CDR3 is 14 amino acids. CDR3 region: CASSPGGVGNTIYF. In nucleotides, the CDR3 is TGCGCCAGCAGCCCGGGAGGGGTTGGAAACACCATATATTTT.

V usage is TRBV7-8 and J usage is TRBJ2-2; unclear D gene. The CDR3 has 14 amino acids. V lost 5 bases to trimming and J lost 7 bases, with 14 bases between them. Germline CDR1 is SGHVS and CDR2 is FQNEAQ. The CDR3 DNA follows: TGTGCCAGCAGCCCACTCCTATCCGGCGGGGAGCTGTTTTTT. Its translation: CASSPLLSGGELFF.

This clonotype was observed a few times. CDR3 protein: CASSLTTGGTDTQYF. The CDR3 DNA reads TGTGCCAGCAGCTTAACGACAGGGGGCACAGATACGCAGTATTTT. V is TRBV7-3 and J is TRBJ2-3; TRBD1 matches at 8 bases. CDR3 length: 15 amino acids. V shed 0 bases and J 1 base; nucleotides not matched to a gene: 0. CDR1 is SGHTA and CDR2 is FQGTGA in the germline V gene.

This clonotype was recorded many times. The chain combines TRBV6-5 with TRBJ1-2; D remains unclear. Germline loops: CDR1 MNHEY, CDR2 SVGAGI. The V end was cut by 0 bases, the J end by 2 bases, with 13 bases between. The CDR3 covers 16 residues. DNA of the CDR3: TGTGCCAGCAGTTACTCTTCCGGAGGCCTAAACTATGGCTACACCTTC. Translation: CASSYSSGGLNYGYTF.

CDR3 sequence (DNA): TGTGCCAGCAGTTTTTGGCAGGGGGCAGGTGAGCAGTACTTC. This sequence encodes CASSFWQGAGEQYF. The chain carries TRBV12-3 or TRBV12-4 and TRBJ2-7, with 8 bases matching TRBD1. CDR3 length: 14 amino acids. The J segment lost 7 bases and the V segment lost 3 bases, leaving 8 bases of the junction unmatched.

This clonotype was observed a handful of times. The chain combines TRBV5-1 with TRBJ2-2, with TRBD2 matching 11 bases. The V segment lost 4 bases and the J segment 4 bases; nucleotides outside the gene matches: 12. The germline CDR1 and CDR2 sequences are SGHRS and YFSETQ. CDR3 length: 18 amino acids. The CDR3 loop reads CASSPRTSGLTFTGELFF. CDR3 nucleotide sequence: TGCGCCAGCAGCCCCCGGACTAGCGGGCTGACCTTCACCGGGGAGCTGTTTTTT.

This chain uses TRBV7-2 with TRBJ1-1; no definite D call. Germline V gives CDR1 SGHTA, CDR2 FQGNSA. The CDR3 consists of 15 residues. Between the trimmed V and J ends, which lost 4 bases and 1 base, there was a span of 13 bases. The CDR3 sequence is CASSSGNLKNTEAFF. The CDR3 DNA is TGTGCCAGCAGCTCGGGCAACTTAAAGAACACTGAAGCTTTCTTT.

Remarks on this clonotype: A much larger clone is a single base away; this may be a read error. The CDR3 DNA follows: TGCAGTACTAGTAAAACTGACGAGCAGTACTTC. Translated, it gives CSTSKTDEQYF. This chain connects TRBV20-1 to TRBJ2-4, with D possibly matching TRBD2 (5 bases). The J call may be incorrect, as the DNA end agrees better with TRBJ2-7. CDR1 DFQATT and CDR2 SNEGSKA come from the germline V gene (reference sequence). This CDR3 has 11 amino acids.

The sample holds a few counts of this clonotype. In nucleotides, the CDR3 is TGTGCCAGCAGAGAAGGACTAGCCTCGACAGATACGCAGTATTTT. This encodes CASREGLASTDTQYF. The chain combines TRBV28 with TRBJ2-3; 8 bases are shared with TRBD2. Germline V gives CDR1 MDHEN, CDR2 SYDVKM. CDR3 length equals 15 residues. Trimming took 6 bases from V and 3 from J; bases not matched to a gene: 8.

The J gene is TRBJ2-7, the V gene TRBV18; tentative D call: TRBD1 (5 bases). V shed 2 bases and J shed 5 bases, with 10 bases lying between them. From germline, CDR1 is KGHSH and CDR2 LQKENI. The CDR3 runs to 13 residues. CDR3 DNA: TGTGCCAGCTCACCAGACAAGGGGAACGAGCAGTACTTC. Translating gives CASSPDKGNEQYF.

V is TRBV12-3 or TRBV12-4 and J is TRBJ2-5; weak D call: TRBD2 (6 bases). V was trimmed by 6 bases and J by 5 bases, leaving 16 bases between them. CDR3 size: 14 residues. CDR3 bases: TGTGCCAGCAGCCGCCTGACTAGTGAGGAGACCCAGTACTTC. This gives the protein CASSRLTSEETQYF.

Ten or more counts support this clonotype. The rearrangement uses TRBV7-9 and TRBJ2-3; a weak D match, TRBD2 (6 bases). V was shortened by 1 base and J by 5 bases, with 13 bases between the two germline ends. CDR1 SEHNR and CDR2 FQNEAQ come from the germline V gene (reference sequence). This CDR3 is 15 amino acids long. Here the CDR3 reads CASSLVSGGGDTQYF. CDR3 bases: TGTGCCAGCAGCTTAGTTTCTGGGGGAGGAGATACGCAGTATTTT.

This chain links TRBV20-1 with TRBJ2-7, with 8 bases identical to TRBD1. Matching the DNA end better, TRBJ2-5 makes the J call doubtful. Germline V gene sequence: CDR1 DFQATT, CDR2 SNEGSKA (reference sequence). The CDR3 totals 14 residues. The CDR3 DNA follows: TGCAGTGCTACCACCCGGGACAGGCAAGAGACCCAGTACTTC. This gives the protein CSATTRDRQETQYF.